Below are 21 T cell receptor beta chains sequenced from a single sample in a study of CD8+ T cells in alopecia areata. In each case, RNA was isolated and then reverse transcribed into cDNA as the sequencing template. Clones were sequenced by immunoSEQ multiplex PCR, and TCRdb holds only the in-frame ones, with some missing. The sample carries 140,000 to 150,000 clones, nearly 55% recorded once. Described treatment: oral pan-JAK inhibitor, 5-10 mg twice daily. The sequencing used CD8+ T cells sorted from blood, collected at week 4, from a patient treated with tofacitinib. The source is a human donor with alopecia areata.

The chain links TRBV11-2 to TRBJ2-3; 7 positions agree with TRBD1. This CDR3 is built from 16 residues. Germline CDR1 is SGHAT and CDR2 is FQNNGV. The J segment lost 2 bases and the V segment lost 2 bases, leaving 7 bases of the junction unmatched. In DNA, the CDR3 is TGTGCCAGCAGCTTAACCGGGGACAGAGTCACAGATACGCAGTATTTT. It yields the protein CASSLTGDRVTDTQYF.

The V call is TRBV29-1, the J call TRBJ1-2; D uncertain. Trimming left V 7 bases short and J 3 bases short, with 15 bases between. The CDR3 is made up of 13 amino acids. The germline gives CDR1 SQVTM, CDR2 ANQGSEA. The CDR3 sequence: CSEPKTGDYGYTF. CDR3 nucleotide sequence: TGCAGCGAACCCAAGACGGGAGACTATGGCTACACCTTC.

The chain recombines TRBV9 with TRBJ2-5; unclear D gene. The germline CDR1 and CDR2 sequences are SGDLS and YYNGEE. V gave up 0 bases and J gave up 5 bases, with 8 bases separating them. This CDR3 is 13 amino acids long. The CDR3 here is CASSVGSPETQYF. CDR3 DNA: TGTGCCAGCAGCGTAGGCTCCCCGGAGACCCAGTACTTC.

This clone was seen only a few times. The chain has TRBV4-3 and TRBJ2-5; TRBD1 matches 10 bases. Germline V lookup: CDR1 LGHNA, CDR2 YSLEER. CDR3 length: 16 residues. J was trimmed by 5 bases and V by 4 bases; bases with no gene match: 10. DNA for the CDR3: TGCGCCAGCAGCCGATTGACAGGGGGCAAGGGGGAGACCCAGTACTTC. Translated: CASSRLTGGKGETQYF.

The chain carries TRBV30 and TRBJ2-7, with D tentatively TRBD1 (5 bases). The CDR3 contains 14 residues. Germline-derived CDR1 and CDR2 are GTSNPN and SVGIG (reference sequence). Trimming removed 0 bases from V and 4 bases from J, with 13 bases in between. The CDR3 DNA reads TGTGCCTGGAGTGTATTGAGACAGCCATACGAGCAGTACTTC. Protein sequence: CAWSVLRQPYEQYF.

The rearrangement links TRBV5-6 to TRBJ2-7; 12 nucleotides match TRBD1. J gave up 6 bases and V 0 bases, and 7 bases lay outside the gene matches. This CDR3 region has 16 residues. The germline V gene encodes CDR1 SGHDT and CDR2 YYEEEE. CDR3 coding DNA: TGTGCCAGCAGCTTGGGCTCCGGGACAGGGGGCTTCGAGCAGTACTTC. It is translated as CASSLGSGTGGFEQYF.

This clone was detected only a few times. This chain uses TRBV27 with TRBJ2-1, with D tentatively TRBD1 or TRBD2 (5 bases each). The CDR3 spans 16 residues. Germline assignment: CDR1 MNHEY and CDR2 SMNVEV (reference sequence). With 1 base removed from V and 6 bases from J, the gap between germline ends came to 16 bases. The DNA for the CDR3 is TGTGCCAGCAGTTTATTATTGGGGGAAGGGGTCAATGAGCAGTTCTTC. Translating it yields CASSLLLGEGVNEQFF.

This clone was observed once. The chain joins TRBV2 to TRBJ2-1; 10 positions match TRBD2. V lost 6 bases and J lost 3; bases outside the gene matches: 8. The germline V gene encodes CDR1 SNHLY and CDR2 FYNNEI. CDR3 length equals 16 residues. For the CDR3, the DNA is TGTGCCAGCAGCTGGACTAGCGGATATCGCTACAATGAGCAGTTCTTC. This encodes CASSWTSGYRYNEQFF.

The rearrangement joins TRBV4-3 to TRBJ1-2, with a tentative D call TRBD1 (5 bases). The germline V and J ends were trimmed by 3 bases and 6 bases, with 17 bases remaining between them. CDR1 LGHNA and CDR2 YSLEER come from the germline V gene. The CDR3 runs to 15 residues. The CDR3 region is CASSHRTVIRDGYTF. The CDR3 region has the DNA TGCGCCAGCAGCCACCGTACAGTCATCAGGGATGGCTACACCTTC.

The rearrangement uses TRBV27 and TRBJ1-6; TRBD1 aligns across 7 bases. The V and J ends lost 3 bases and 4 bases, in that order; junction bases with no gene match: 3. CDR1 and CDR2 (germline): MNHEY, SMNVEV (reference sequence). This CDR3 comprises 15 residues. The CDR3 region is CASSFWDSYNSPLHF. For the CDR3, the DNA is TGTGCCAGCAGTTTTTGGGACAGTTATAATTCACCCCTCCACTTT.

V gene TRBV18 combines with J gene TRBJ1-2, with 7 bases fitting TRBD1. This CDR3 is built from 13 residues. Per the germline V gene, CDR1 is KGHSH and CDR2 is LQKENI. V was pared by 5 bases and J by 5 bases, with 5 bases of the junction left unmatched. For the CDR3, the DNA is TGTGCCAGCTCAGAGGGGGCGGATTATGGCTACACCTTC. Translated: CASSEGADYGYTF.

This clone has a single count. The CDR3 spells CASSTTGEADTQYF. The CDR3 DNA reads TGTGCCAGCAGCACAACAGGGGAGGCAGATACGCAGTATTTT. This chain connects TRBV7-9 to TRBJ2-3, with D possibly TRBD1 on 7 matching bases. Per germline, CDR1 SEHNR and CDR2 FQNEAQ (reference sequence). The length of the CDR3 is 14 residues. V was trimmed by 5 bases and J by 4 bases, leaving 13 bases between them.

This clone was seen a few times. The chain employs TRBV25-1 and TRBJ1-5; 7 nucleotides line up with TRBD1. V lost 6 bases, J lost 9 bases, and 5 bases stayed unmatched. The CDR3 runs to 12 residues. Germline V gene sequence: CDR1 MGHDK, CDR2 SYGVNS. The CDR3 nucleotides are TGTGCCAGCAGACAGGGGTCCGGGCCCCAGCATTTT. Translating gives CASRQGSGPQHF.

This clone was detected a few times. The V and J genes are TRBV27 and TRBJ1-5; D unclear. The CDR3 runs 12 residues. Trimming cost V 3 bases and J 3 bases, with 3 bases left between them. The germline CDR1 and CDR2 sequences are MNHEY and SMNVEV (reference sequence). The CDR3 sequence is CASSFSNQPQHF. Here the CDR3 DNA reads TGTGCCAGCAGTTTTTCCAATCAGCCCCAGCATTTT.

V is TRBV5-6 and J is TRBJ2-5; D gene ambiguous. V was shortened by 0 bases and J by 1 base, with 4 bases between the two germline ends. The CDR3 totals 13 residues. Germline V gene sequence: CDR1 SGHDT, CDR2 YYEEEE. This CDR3 is CASSLVRQETQYF. In nucleotides, the CDR3 is TGTGCCAGCAGCTTGGTTCGCCAAGAGACCCAGTACTTC.

This clone was recorded a few times. V is TRBV6-6 and J is TRBJ1-5; D might be TRBD1 (5 bases). V gave up 7 bases and J gave up 5 bases, with 15 bases separating them. The CDR3 has 14 amino acids. The germline V gene encodes CDR1 MNHNY and CDR2 SVGAGI (reference sequence). CDR3 amino acids: CASTPGNGHQPQHF. The CDR3 DNA sequence: TGTGCCAGCACCCCAGGGAATGGACATCAGCCCCAGCATTTT.

V and J are TRBV6-1 and TRBJ2-7, with a tentative D call TRBD1 (6 bases). The CDR3 is made up of 14 amino acids. Germline values: CDR1 MNHNS, CDR2 SASEGT. V dropped 1 base and J dropped 4 bases, with 11 bases sitting between them. CDR3 DNA sequence: TGTGCCAGCAGTGAAGGGGACACCCATTACGAGCAGTACTTC. This encodes CASSEGDTHYEQYF.

The chain employs TRBV30 and TRBJ1-6; a possible D gene is TRBD1 (5 bases). Trimming left V 2 bases short and J 7 bases short, with 18 bases between. The CDR3 has 16 residues. Germline V gives CDR1 GTSNPN, CDR2 SVGIG (reference sequence). The CDR3 DNA reads TGTGCCTGGAGTATCGGGACTGAGATTAACAATTCACCCCTCCACTTT. This encodes CAWSIGTEINNSPLHF. The variable domain in full, with the rest retrieved from reference TRBV30 and TRBJ1-6, is SQTIHQWPATLVQPVGSPLSLECTVEGTSNPNLYWYRQAAGRGLQLLFYSVGIGQISSEVPQNLSASRPQDRQFILSSKKLLLSDSGFYLCAWSIGTEINNSPLHFGNGTRLTVT.

In its sample, this clone was seen a few times. The chain uses TRBV11-2 and TRBJ2-1; D could derive from TRBD1 or TRBD2 (7 bases each). This CDR3 has 13 amino acids. Germline V gives CDR1 SGHAT, CDR2 FQNNGV. Trimming pared 6 bases from V and 4 bases from J, leaving 10 bases between. As DNA, the CDR3 is TGTGCCAGCAGGCAGGGGGGGTACAATGAGCAGTTCTTC. Amino acid sequence: CASRQGGYNEQFF. Together with reference TRBV11-2 and TRBJ2-1, the CDR3 gives the full variable domain: EAGVAQSPRYKIIEKRQSVAFWCNPISGHATLYWYQQILGQGPKLLIQFQNNGVVDDSQLPKDRFSAERLKGVDSTLKIQPAKLEDSAVYLCASRQGGYNEQFFGPGTRLTVL.

This clone was seen only a few times. The rearrangement links TRBV6-6 to TRBJ1-5; D possibly corresponds to TRBD1 (6 bases). The germline gives CDR1 MNHNY, CDR2 SVGAGI (reference sequence). The V end lost 0 bases, the J end lost 7 bases, and 13 bases lay between the germline ends. The CDR3 is 15 residues long. CDR3 sequence reads: CASSYSGGAGQPQHF. DNA for the CDR3: TGTGCCAGCAGTTACTCCGGGGGCGCCGGACAGCCCCAGCATTTT.

This clone was observed a handful of times. The chain carries TRBV16 and TRBJ2-6; D assignment may be TRBD1 or TRBD2 (5 bases each). The CDR3 length is 17 residues. The germline gives CDR1 KGHSY, CDR2 FQNENV. V was pared by 3 bases and J by 0 bases, with 12 bases between. The CDR3 region is CASSQSGGVSGANVLTF. The CDR3 DNA follows: TGTGCCAGCAGCCAGTCTGGGGGTGTCTCTGGGGCCAACGTCCTGACTTTC.